This T cell receptor beta chain came from a study of blood T cell repertoires in COVID-19 (TCRdb year 2020). Background for the entire study: Collaborator samples came from the United States, Italy and Spain and covered acute and convalescent phases of COVID-19. Subjects who had been exposed to COVID-19, were actively infected with it, or had recovered from it provided the deeply sampled blood TCRbeta repertoires that made up the dataset. The samples were drawn from the first 160 participants of the ongoing ImmuneRACE study and from about 1,200 subjects provided by 6 global collaborators. The material from the prospective study consisted of cDNA or gDNA derived from T cells, B-cell-depleted T cells, or PBMCs. The repertoires were made available in a free public database intended to serve as a resource for research on the immune response to SARS-CoV-2. Sample metadata almost always included a de-identified subject ID, COVID-19 status, age in years and sex. HLA class I and class II types, where available, came from metadata supplied by the sample provider rather than from assay-based typing.

At one collaborating source in Seattle, patients were enrolled during active infection and were followed longitudinally through the course of disease. Each collaborating institution followed its own protocols to collect whole blood in K2EDTA tubes. For TCRbeta analysis, collaborators shipped samples in one of three forms: frozen whole blood, isolated PBMCs, or DNA extracted from either of those sample types. Overall study outcomes, separate from this receptor: The amount of clinical and demographic metadata varied by source and participant and was provided uncurated.

A remark on this clone: Its antigen is still unknown. Per-base quality was not reported, and no clone a single base away is much larger than it.

The CDR3 measures 16 amino acids from cysteine to phenylalanine. Only CDR3 DNA is held: 48 bases, read in frame from base 1. CDR1 and CDR2 (SGHVS, FQNEAQ) derive from the germline V gene. For this chain, trimming is 3 bases at the V end and 1 base at the J end, and the number of junction bases without a gene match is 6. TCRbeta CDR3 regions were amplified from genomic DNA using the immunoSEQ Assay, a bias-controlled multiplex PCR. The paper's processing steps were these. Within the assay, amplification of reference gene primers was used to estimate how many nucleated cells each sample contained. To quantify the absolute abundance of each unique TCRbeta CDR3 rearrangement, sequence reads were collapsed and filtered. Productive Simpson clonality was computed per sample as the square root of Simpson's diversity index over productive rearrangements. TCRdb stores this immuneACCESS table with in-frame sequences only. Part of the clones is absent; in the studies checked, under half of the shortfall reflects unresolved V genes, and no reason is known for the rest. V, J and clone size derive from that table, while D and trimming were established from the DNA sequence. The sample table holds 500,000 to 600,000 clones, of which roughly 89% were seen once. Under 8.5% of the sample lies in the top ten.

The sequence was obtained from a woman aged 45-65 years with COVID-19, enrolled during active disease. Sequenced input: peripheral blood. The sequence is built from TRBV7-8 and TRBJ1-2; TRBD1 agrees with 9 junctional bases. The CDR3 in this case is CASSLTGGRNNYGYTF. DNA sequence: TGTGCCAGCAGCTTGACAGGGGGAAGGAATAACTATGGCTACACCTTC.